This paragraph covers one TCR beta chain sequence. Donors had nominal health at sampling but likely had unrecorded immune exposures. The CDR3 is 13 amino acids. The germline gives CDR1 SGHVS, CDR2 FQNEAQ. Between the trimmed V and J ends, which lost 8 bases and 6 bases, there was a span of 11 bases. The data stem from a study of cytomegalovirus exposure and HLA in healthy donors. At the level of the study: The 95 million to 120 million unique TCR beta sequences, from approximately 170 million T cells, were found by an earlier analysis.

Researchers ran the PCR with 60 Vbeta and 13 Jbeta primers. The repertoire was sequenced with immunoSEQ multiplex PCR; TCRdb's copy has only in-frame clones and lacks some. This sample's table has approximately 150,000 clones. The clonotype comes from a woman in her fifties or sixties in good health and CMV-seronegative. The V and J genes are TRBV7-8 and TRBJ1-6; the D gene is possibly TRBD1 (5 bases). Sequenced sample: PBMCs. CDR3 sequence: CASGADPNSPLHF. The CDR3 nucleotides are TGTGCCAGCGGGGCAGATCCTAATTCACCCCTCCACTTT.